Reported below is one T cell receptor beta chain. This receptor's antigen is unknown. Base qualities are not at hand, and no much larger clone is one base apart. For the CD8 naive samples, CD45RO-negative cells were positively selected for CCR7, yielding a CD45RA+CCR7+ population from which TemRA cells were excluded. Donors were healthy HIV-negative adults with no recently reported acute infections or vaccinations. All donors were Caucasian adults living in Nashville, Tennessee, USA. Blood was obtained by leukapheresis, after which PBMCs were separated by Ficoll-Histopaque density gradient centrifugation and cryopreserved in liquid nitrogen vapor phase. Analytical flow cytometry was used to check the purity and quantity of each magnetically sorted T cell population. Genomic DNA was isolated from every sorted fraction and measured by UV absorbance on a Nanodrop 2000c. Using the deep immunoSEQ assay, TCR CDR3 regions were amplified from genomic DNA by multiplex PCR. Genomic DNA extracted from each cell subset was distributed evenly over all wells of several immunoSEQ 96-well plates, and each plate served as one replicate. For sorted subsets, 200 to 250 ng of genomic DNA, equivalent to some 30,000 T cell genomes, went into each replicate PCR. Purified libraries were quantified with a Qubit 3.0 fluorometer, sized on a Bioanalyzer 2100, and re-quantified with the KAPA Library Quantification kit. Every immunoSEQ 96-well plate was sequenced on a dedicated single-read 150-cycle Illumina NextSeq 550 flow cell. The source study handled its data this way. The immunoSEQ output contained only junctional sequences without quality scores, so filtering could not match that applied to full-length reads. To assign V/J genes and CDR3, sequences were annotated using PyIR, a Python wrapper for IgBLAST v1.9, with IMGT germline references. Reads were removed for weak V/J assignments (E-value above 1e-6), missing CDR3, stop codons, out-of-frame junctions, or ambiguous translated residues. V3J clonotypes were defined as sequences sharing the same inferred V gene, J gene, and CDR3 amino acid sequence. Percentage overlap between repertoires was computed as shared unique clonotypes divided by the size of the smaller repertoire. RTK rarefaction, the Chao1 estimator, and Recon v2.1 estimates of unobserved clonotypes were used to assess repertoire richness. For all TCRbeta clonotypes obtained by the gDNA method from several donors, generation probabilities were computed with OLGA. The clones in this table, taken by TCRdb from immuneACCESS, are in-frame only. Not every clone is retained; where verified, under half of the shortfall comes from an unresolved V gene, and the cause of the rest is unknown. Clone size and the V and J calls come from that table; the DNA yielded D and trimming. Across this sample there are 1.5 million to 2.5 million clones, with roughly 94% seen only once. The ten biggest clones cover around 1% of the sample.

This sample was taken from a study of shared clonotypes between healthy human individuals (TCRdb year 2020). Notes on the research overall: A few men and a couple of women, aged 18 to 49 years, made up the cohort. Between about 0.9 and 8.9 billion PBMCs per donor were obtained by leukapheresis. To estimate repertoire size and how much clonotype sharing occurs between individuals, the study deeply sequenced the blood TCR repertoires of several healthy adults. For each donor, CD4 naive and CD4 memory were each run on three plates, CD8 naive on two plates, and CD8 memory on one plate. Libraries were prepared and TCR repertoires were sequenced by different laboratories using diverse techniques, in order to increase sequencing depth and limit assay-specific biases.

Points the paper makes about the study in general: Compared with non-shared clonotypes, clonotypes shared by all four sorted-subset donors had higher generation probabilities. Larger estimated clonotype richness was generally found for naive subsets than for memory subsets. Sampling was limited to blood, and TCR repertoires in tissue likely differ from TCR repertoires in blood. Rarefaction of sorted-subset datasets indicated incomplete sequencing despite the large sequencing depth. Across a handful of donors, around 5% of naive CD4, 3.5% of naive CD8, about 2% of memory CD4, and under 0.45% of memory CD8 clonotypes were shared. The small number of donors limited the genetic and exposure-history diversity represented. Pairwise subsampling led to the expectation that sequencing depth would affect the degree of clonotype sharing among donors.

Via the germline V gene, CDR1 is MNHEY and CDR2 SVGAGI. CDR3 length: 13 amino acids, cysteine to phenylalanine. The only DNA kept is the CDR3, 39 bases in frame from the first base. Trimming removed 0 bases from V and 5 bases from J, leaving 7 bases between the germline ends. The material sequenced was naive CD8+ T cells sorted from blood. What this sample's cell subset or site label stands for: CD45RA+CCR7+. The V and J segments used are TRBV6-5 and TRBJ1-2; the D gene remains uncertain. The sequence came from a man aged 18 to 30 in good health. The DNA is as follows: TGTGCCAGCAGTTACTCGAGCCCTTATGGCTACACCTTC. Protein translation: CASSYSSPYGYTF.